Shown below are 25 T cell receptor beta chains from a single sample sequenced in a study of blood T cell repertoires in COVID-19. Libraries were prepared by immunoSEQ multiplex PCR; TCRdb keeps only in-frame clonotypes and omits some of them. Here the sample spans over 300,000 clones, about 90% being singletons. What was sequenced was PBMCs or T cells enriched from blood (not recorded which). These receptors originate from a woman younger than 45 who had recovered from COVID-19.

The chain carries TRBV19 and TRBJ1-1; D unclear. The germline V gene has CDR1 LNHDA and CDR2 SQIVND (reference sequence). CDR3 size: 13 residues. V lost 3 bases and J lost 4, with 9 bases in between. The CDR3: CASSISQITEAFF. CDR3 coding DNA: TGTGCCAGTAGTATTTCACAGATCACTGAAGCTTTCTTT. The variable domain in full, with the rest retrieved from reference TRBV19 and TRBJ1-1, is DGGITQSPKYLFRKEGQNVTLSCEQNLNHDAMYWYRQDPGQGLRLIYYSQIVNDFQKGDIAEGYSVSREKKESFPLTVTSAQKNPTAFYLCASSISQITEAFFGQGTRLTVV.

This clone was detected only once. The chain uses TRBV15 and TRBJ1-2; 9 bases fit TRBD1. The CDR3 length is 13 residues. Germline assignment: CDR1 LNHNV and CDR2 YYDKDF (reference sequence). Trimming cost V 5 bases and J 5 bases; bases outside gene matches: 3. The CDR3 DNA reads TGTGCCACCAGCGGGGGGACAGGGTATGGCTACACCTTC. Its protein is CATSGGTGYGYTF.

This chain connects TRBV13 to TRBJ1-5, with D possibly being TRBD1 (6 bases). The germline V and J ends were trimmed by 5 bases and 2 bases, with 16 bases remaining between them. There are 16 residues in the CDR3. CDR1 is PRHDT, CDR2 FYEKMQ, per germline (reference sequence). Here the CDR3 reads CASSNSGGVGNQPQHF. DNA for the CDR3: TGTGCCAGCAGCAATAGTGGGGGCGTAGGCAATCAGCCCCAGCATTTT.

The genes are TRBV14 and TRBJ1-2, with 7 positions matching TRBD1. The V and J ends lost 1 base and 7 bases, in that order; junction bases with no gene match: 6. Germline V gives CDR1 SGHDN, CDR2 FVKESK. This CDR3 has 14 amino acids. CDR3 DNA: TGTGCCAGCAGCCAAGCGGGACAGTTTGGTGGCTACACCTTC. It codes for CASSQAGQFGGYTF.

The CDR3 loop reads CASSYSRGGVDSPLHF. CDR3 DNA: TGTGCCAGCAGTTACTCGCGTGGCGGGGTGGATTCACCCCTCCACTTT. V gene TRBV6-5 combines with J gene TRBJ1-6; no clear D. This CDR3 spans 16 amino acids. CDR1 MNHEY and CDR2 SVGAGI come from the germline V gene. The germline V and J ends were trimmed by 0 bases and 8 bases, with 14 bases remaining between them.

The chain employs TRBV9 and TRBJ1-2; D might be TRBD1 (5 bases). CDR1 SGDLS and CDR2 YYNGEE come from the germline V gene. This CDR3 is built from 15 residues. Trimming stripped 0 bases from V and 0 bases from J, with 9 bases between. The CDR3: CASSVEPGANYGYTF. In DNA form, the CDR3 reads TGTGCCAGCAGCGTAGAACCGGGGGCTAACTATGGCTACACCTTC.

CDR3 bases: TGCAGCGTTGACTGGGCCCGTACGCAGTATTTT. Amino acid sequence: CSVDWARTQYF. The chain is built from TRBV29-1 and TRBJ2-3, with no clear D. The CDR3 has 11 residues. CDR1 is SQVTM and CDR2 is ANQGSEA in the germline V gene. V was trimmed by 3 bases and J by 8 bases, leaving 9 bases between them.

This chain connects TRBV6-5 to TRBJ2-3; 11 nucleotides agree with TRBD2. The CDR3 contains 16 residues. Germline lookup yields CDR1 MNHEY and CDR2 SVGAGI. The V and J ends lost 0 bases and 10 bases, in that order; junction bases with no gene match: 9. CDR3 protein: CASSYSGASGGSSQYF. CDR3 in DNA: TGTGCCAGCAGTTACTCCGGGGCTAGCGGGGGGAGTTCGCAGTATTTT.

V and J are TRBV25-1 and TRBJ1-1; a weak D match, TRBD1 (5 bases). The CDR3 runs 14 residues. The ends were cut back, 7 bases at V and 4 bases at J, with 16 bases in the middle. Germline V gene data show CDR1 as MGHDK and CDR2 as SYGVNS. CDR3 in amino acids: CASTRVGLGTEAFF. The CDR3 region has the DNA TGTGCCAGCACCCGAGTGGGACTTGGCACTGAAGCTTTCTTT.

This chain connects TRBV3-1 (or the pseudogene TRBV3-2) to TRBJ1-5; TRBD1 aligns across 8 bases. CDR1 is LGHDT, CDR2 YNNKEL, per germline (reference sequence). The CDR3 has 14 amino acids. V dropped 4 bases and J dropped 1; count of bases not matched to a gene: 0. As DNA, the CDR3 is TGTGCCAGCAGCCGACAGGGGAGCAATCAGCCCCAGCATTTT. The encoded protein is CASSRQGSNQPQHF.

The chain combines TRBV10-3 with TRBJ1-6; TRBD1 is a possible D gene (6 bases). CDR1 and CDR2 (germline): ENHRY, SYGVKD. CDR3 size: 13 residues. V lost 6 bases and J lost 8, with 11 bases in between. The CDR3 DNA reads as TGTGCCATCAGGGCGGGGGCGGATTCACCCCTCCACTTT. This gives the protein CAIRAGADSPLHF.

The chain recombines TRBV20-1 with TRBJ2-1; D gene unclear. This CDR3 has 11 residues. The ends were cut back, 4 bases at V and 9 bases at J, with 10 bases in the middle. The germline gives CDR1 DFQATT, CDR2 SNEGSKA (reference sequence). The CDR3 DNA sequence: TGCAGTGCTATTCGTGCTATTGAGCAGTTCTTC. It specifies CSAIRAIEQFF.

The V gene is TRBV2, the J gene TRBJ1-1, with D perhaps TRBD1 (5 bases). V dropped 0 bases and J dropped 7 bases, with 15 bases sitting between them. The CDR3 contains 15 residues. Germline V gene lookup returns CDR1 SNHLY and CDR2 FYNNEI. As DNA, the CDR3 is TGTGCCAGCAGTGAAGCGCTCGGTCAGGGCTTTGAAGCTTTCTTT. Translation: CASSEALGQGFEAFF. The whole variable domain, filled in from reference TRBV2 and TRBJ1-1, reads EPEVTQTPSHQVTQMGQEVILRCVPISNHLYFYWYRQILGQKVEFLVSFYNNEISEKSEIFDDQFSVERPDGSNFTLKIRSTKLEDSAMYFCASSEALGQGFEAFFGQGTRLTVV.

This rearrangement joins TRBV30 to TRBJ1-2, with no clear D. V was clipped by 1 base and J by 4 bases, with 10 bases between them. The CDR3 covers 13 residues. Germline CDR1 is GTSNPN and CDR2 is SVGIG (reference sequence). The DNA for the CDR3 is TGTGCCTGGAGTGACGGGTCCCCCTATGGCTACACCTTC. Translation gives CAWSDGSPYGYTF.

The genes are TRBV7-3 and TRBJ2-2; weak D call: TRBD1 (6 bases). This CDR3 spans 14 amino acids. Germline lookup yields CDR1 SGHTA and CDR2 FQGTGA. Trimming took 5 bases from V and 1 from J, leaving 8 bases between them. DNA for the CDR3: TGTGCCAGCAGCCCGACAGGGAACACCGGGGAGCTGTTTTTT. This sequence encodes CASSPTGNTGELFF.

A few counts support this clone. This rearrangement joins TRBV19 to TRBJ1-2; possibly TRBD1 for D (5 bases). Trimming stripped 10 bases from V and 6 bases from J, with 18 bases between. Per the germline V gene, CDR1 is LNHDA and CDR2 is SQIVND (reference sequence). The length of the CDR3 is 13 residues. The CDR3 sequence: CATLAGYVDGYTF. DNA for the CDR3: TGTGCCACTCTCGCAGGGTATGTGGATGGCTACACCTTC. The complete variable domain, with remaining parts taken from reference TRBV19 and TRBJ1-2, reads DGGITQSPKYLFRKEGQNVTLSCEQNLNHDAMYWYRQDPGQGLRLIYYSQIVNDFQKGDIAEGYSVSREKKESFPLTVTSAQKNPTAFYLCATLAGYVDGYTFGSGTRLTVV.

The V and J genes are TRBV30 and TRBJ1-2, with D unresolved. The germline V gene encodes CDR1 GTSNPN and CDR2 SVGIG (reference sequence). CDR3 length: 14 amino acids. Trimming removed 4 bases at V and 7 bases at J, with 19 bases between. DNA for the CDR3: TGTGCCTGGATCCCAGGATTATCCCTAAGTGGCTACACCTTC. This gives the protein CAWIPGLSLSGYTF.

The gene calls are TRBV10-1 and TRBJ2-7; 8 bases map to TRBD2. CDR3 size: 15 residues. Trimming took 1 base from V and 5 from J; bases not matched to a gene: 7. Looked up from germline, CDR1 is WNHNN and CDR2 is SYGVQD (reference sequence). This chain's CDR3 is CASSELWAGRDEQYF. CDR3 nucleotides: TGCGCCAGCAGTGAGTTATGGGCCGGGAGGGACGAGCAGTACTTC.

The rearrangement joins TRBV7-3 to TRBJ1-2; D is uncertain. Germline lookup yields CDR1 SGHTA and CDR2 FQGTGA. V dropped 5 bases and J dropped 7 bases, with 14 bases sitting between them. This CDR3 is 13 amino acids long. This chain's CDR3 is CASSPGSAGGYTF. DNA for the CDR3: TGTGCCAGCAGCCCGGGGTCTGCGGGTGGCTACACCTTC.

A single count supports this clone. V gene TRBV7-2 combines with J gene TRBJ2-3; D perhaps matches TRBD1 (5 bases). This CDR3 is built from 14 residues. V gave up 5 bases and J gave up 2 bases, with 11 bases separating them. CDR1 is SGHTA and CDR2 is FQGNSA in the germline V gene. The DNA of the CDR3 is TGTGCCAGCAGCAGGCAGGGCCACACAGATACGCAGTATTTT. Residues: CASSRQGHTDTQYF.

The chain has TRBV6-5 and TRBJ1-2; the match to TRBD1 covers 7 bases. V trimming: 6 bases; J trimming: 4 bases; junction bases outside the gene matches: 8. The CDR3 runs to 14 residues. Germline V lookup: CDR1 MNHEY, CDR2 SVGAGI. The DNA of the CDR3 is TGTGCCAGCAGCCCCGACAGGGCCCTCTATGGCTACACCTTC. Residues: CASSPDRALYGYTF.

The chain couples TRBV11-2 to TRBJ1-1, with D maybe TRBD1 (5 bases). The CDR3 length is 15 residues. The V end lost 5 bases, the J end lost 0 bases, and 13 bases lay between the germline ends. Per the germline V gene, CDR1 is SGHAT and CDR2 is FQNNGV. CDR3 amino acids: CASSTRGVLNTEAFF. For the CDR3, the DNA is TGTGCCAGCAGCACCCGGGGGGTCCTGAACACTGAAGCTTTCTTT.

The gene calls are TRBV4-3 and TRBJ2-1; 7 positions match TRBD1. There are 16 residues in the CDR3. Germline-derived CDR1 and CDR2 are LGHNA and YSLEER. Trimming took 0 bases from V and 6 from J; bases not matched to a gene: 8. The CDR3 reads CASSQEQGLGFNEQFF. In nucleotides, the CDR3 is TGCGCCAGCAGCCAAGAACAGGGGCTCGGGTTCAATGAGCAGTTCTTC.

J is TRBJ2-7 and V is TRBV11-3; the match to TRBD1 covers 9 bases. Trimming took 5 bases from V and 2 from J; bases not matched to a gene: 4. The CDR3 sequence is 14 residues long. Germline loops: CDR1 SGHNT, CDR2 YENEEA. CDR3 region: CASSPRDRAYEQYF. The CDR3 DNA follows: TGTGCCAGCAGCCCCCGGGACAGGGCCTACGAGCAGTACTTC.

The gene calls are TRBV7-9 and TRBJ1-4; 9 nucleotides align to TRBD1. The CDR3 sequence is 19 residues long. V gave up 5 bases and J gave up 4 bases; unmatched junction bases: 17. From germline, CDR1 is SEHNR and CDR2 FQNEAQ (reference sequence). The CDR3 region has the DNA TGTGCCAGCAGCCCGCGGGGGACAGGGAAGTCCTTTGGTAATGAAAAACTGTTTTTT. Its translation: CASSPRGTGKSFGNEKLFF.